The 16 T cell receptor beta chains listed next were all sequenced from one sample in a study of T cell repertoires in cytomegalovirus infection (dated by TCRdb to the late 2010s). Sequencing was performed on an Illumina HiSeq 1500. TCRdb cleaned the public reads at Q25 with fastp, built clones with MiXCR and kept in-frame beta chains. All rows with the same CDR3 protein become a single entry with the most common DNA and genes. This sample lists 80,000 to 95,000 distinct CDR3 sequences; less than 30% were detected once. The top ten clonotypes cover about 65% of the sample. These TCRs' antigens remain unknown. Per the publication, the treatment or condition label means: in vitro stimulation with specific CMV peptide epitopes to enrich CMV-specific T cells. Material: CD8+ T cells from cultured PBMCs, obtained from culture after CMV antigen stimulation. These receptors were taken from a human donor in good health (CMV status not recorded). Some clones in this sample may be carry-over from other donors' samples.

V usage is TRBV6-1 and J usage is TRBJ1-3; D gene ambiguous. Trimming shortened V by 2 bases and J by 0 bases, and 11 bases separated the two germline ends. CDR3 size: 16 residues. Germline values: CDR1 MNHNS, CDR2 SASEGT. The DNA for the CDR3 is TGTGCCAGCAGTGAACTTGGGCAGAACTCTGGAAACACCATATATTTT. This translates into CASSELGQNSGNTIYF.

This clonotype was recorded at least ten times. The chain uses TRBV6-1 and TRBJ2-1; D is perhaps TRBD2 (6 bases). The CDR3 spans 15 residues. V lost 7 bases, J lost 0 bases, and 13 bases lay in between. Germline CDR1 MNHNS, CDR2 SASEGT. The CDR3 bases are TGTGCCAGCAATCTAGCGTTCGACTCCTACAATGAGCAGTTCTTC. Its protein product is CASNLAFDSYNEQFF.

The V call is TRBV7-2, the J call TRBJ2-3; TRBD1 might be the D (5 bases). In germline, CDR1 is SGHTA, CDR2 FQGNSA. CDR3 length: 14 amino acids. With 5 bases removed from V and 1 base from J, the gap between germline ends came to 10 bases. The CDR3 nucleotides read TGTGCCAGCAGCCGTAAAGGGGGCACAGATACGCAGTATTTT. This gives the protein CASSRKGGTDTQYF. Based on the CDR3 plus reference TRBV7-2 and TRBJ2-3, the full variable domain is GAGVSQSPSNKVTEKGKDVELRCDPISGHTALYWYRQSLGQGLEFLIYFQGNSAPDKSGLPSDRFSAERTGGSVSTLTIQRTQQEDSAVYLCASSRKGGTDTQYFGPGTRLTVL.

The chain carries TRBV19 and TRBJ1-5; 7 positions match TRBD1. V shed 3 bases, J shed 3 bases, and the junction held 5 bases outside the gene matches. Germline V gene lookup returns CDR1 LNHDA and CDR2 SQIVND (reference sequence). CDR3 length equals 15 residues. CDR3 DNA sequence: TGTGCCAGTAGTATCAAGGGGGCCGACAATCAGCCCCAGCATTTT. The encoded protein is CASSIKGADNQPQHF.

This clonotype was detected a few times. This chain connects TRBV19 to TRBJ2-7; TRBD2 matches 11 bases. The ends lost 6 bases at V and 6 bases at J; junction bases unmatched: 10. The germline gives CDR1 LNHDA, CDR2 SQIVND (reference sequence). CDR3 length equals 15 residues. The chain's CDR3 is CASSPLAGGALEQYF. The CDR3, as DNA: TGTGCCAGTAGCCCCTTAGCGGGGGGGGCCCTCGAGCAGTACTTC.

The count of this clonotype is one. The V and J genes are TRBV19 and TRBJ1-2; unclear D gene. From germline, CDR1 is LNHDA and CDR2 SQIVND (reference sequence). The CDR3 is 13 residues long. Trimming shortened V by 5 bases and J by 8 bases, and 15 bases separated the two germline ends. CDR3 sequence: CASSPGQVLGYTF. The CDR3, as DNA: TGTGCCAGTAGTCCTGGCCAGGTTCTCGGCTACACCTTC.

This clonotype was picked up a small number of times. The rearrangement links TRBV27 to TRBJ1-2, with D uncertain. The germline V gene has CDR1 MNHEY and CDR2 SMNVEV (reference sequence). The CDR3 contains 19 residues. Trimming shortened V by 5 bases and J by 4 bases, and 29 bases separated the two germline ends. Written as DNA, the CDR3 is TGTGCCAGCAGTACCGGTTCTGGAGCTTCCATTGGTAGGACCTATGGCTACACCTTC. It yields the protein CASSTGSGASIGRTYGYTF.

V usage is TRBV7-8 and J usage is TRBJ2-7, with a tentative D call TRBD2 (7 bases). Trimming removed 3 bases at V and 5 bases at J, with 17 bases between. The CDR3 length is 15 residues. Germline V lookup: CDR1 SGHVS, CDR2 FQNEAQ. The CDR3 loop is CASSLGRGGLNEQYF. The CDR3 nucleotides are TGTGCCAGCAGCTTGGGAAGGGGGGGCCTTAACGAGCAGTACTTC.

The V and J genes are TRBV5-5 and TRBJ1-1; D is unresolved. Per germline, CDR1 SGHKS and CDR2 YYEKEE (reference sequence). The germline V and J ends were trimmed by 4 bases and 2 bases, with 6 bases remaining between them. This CDR3 has 12 amino acids. The CDR3: CASSLSNTEAFF. Here the CDR3 DNA reads TGTGCCAGCAGCCTTAGTAACACTGAAGCTTTCTTT.

This chain links TRBV7-9 with TRBJ1-3; perhaps TRBD1 as D (6 bases). Deletions cut 1 base from V and 2 bases from J, with 12 bases between. The CDR3 runs to 16 residues. Germline-derived CDR1 and CDR2 are SEHNR and FQNEAQ (reference sequence). Here the CDR3 DNA reads TGTGCCAGCAGCTTAGGACCACAGGGAGCTGGAAACACCATATATTTT. Translated: CASSLGPQGAGNTIYF. The full variable domain, rest sourced from reference TRBV7-9 and TRBJ1-3, is DTGVSQNPRHKITKRGQNVTFRCDPISEHNRLYWYRQTLGQGPEFLTYFQNEAQLEKSRLLSDRFSAERPKGSFSTLEIQRTEQGDSAMYLCASSLGPQGAGNTIYFGEGSWLTVV.

In its sample, this clonotype was seen a few times. The V gene is TRBV27, the J gene TRBJ1-6; maybe TRBD1 (6 bases). Germline V gene lookup returns CDR1 MNHEY and CDR2 SMNVEV (reference sequence). The V and J ends lost 3 bases and 9 bases respectively, with 15 bases between them. The CDR3 length is 15 residues. This chain's CDR3 is CASSLASGGSSPLHF. CDR3 nucleotide sequence: TGTGCCAGCAGTTTGGCGTCCGGGGGCAGTTCACCCCTCCACTTT.

This clonotype has a count of ten or more. The chain links TRBV7-3 to TRBJ2-1; 7 positions match TRBD2. V was clipped by 6 bases and J by 0 bases; unmatched bases: 5. The CDR3 is 15 residues long. CDR1 is SGHTA and CDR2 is FQGTGA in the germline V gene. The DNA of the CDR3 is TGTGCCAGCAGTCTCGGGGGGAACTCCTACAATGAGCAGTTCTTC. Translating gives CASSLGGNSYNEQFF.

At least ten counts were recorded for this clonotype. The CDR3 sequence is CASSYPRTSGGLVSSTDTQYF. DNA for the CDR3: TGTGCCAGCAGTTACCCCCGGACTAGCGGGGGGCTAGTTTCTAGCACAGATACGCAGTATTTT. The chain uses TRBV6-6 and TRBJ2-3; 14 positions agree with TRBD2. This CDR3 spans 21 amino acids. Germline CDR1 and CDR2: MNHNY and SVGAGI (reference sequence). V was clipped by 2 bases and J by 0 bases; unmatched bases: 13.

This clonotype showed up many times. V is TRBV14 and J is TRBJ1-2; D unresolved. V was trimmed by 1 base and J by 2 bases, leaving 5 bases between them. Germline CDR1 reads SGHDN; CDR2 reads FVKESK. The length of the CDR3 is 13 residues. The CDR3 is CASSQGRNYGYTF. The CDR3 DNA reads as TGTGCCAGCAGCCAAGGAAGGAACTATGGCTACACCTTC. Variable domain in full (rest from reference TRBV14 and TRBJ1-2): EAGVTQFPSHSVIEKGQTVTLRCDPISGHDNLYWYRRVMGKEIKFLLHFVKESKQDESGMPNNRFLAERTGGTYSTLKVQPAELEDSGVYFCASSQGRNYGYTFGSGTRLTVV.

This clonotype was counted at least ten times. This chain joins TRBV7-2 and TRBJ2-1; perhaps TRBD2 as D (5 bases). V was cut by 5 bases and J by 3 bases, with 11 bases left in between. This CDR3 is built from 14 residues. CDR1 is SGHTA, CDR2 FQGNSA, per germline. DNA for the CDR3: TGTGCCAGCAGCGAGGGTATAAACTACAATGAGCAGTTCTTC. Translating it yields CASSEGINYNEQFF.

This clonotype came up many times. The chain employs TRBV7-9 and TRBJ2-3; a weak D match, TRBD1 (5 bases). This CDR3 contains 16 residues. Germline V gene data show CDR1 as SEHNR and CDR2 as FQNEAQ (reference sequence). Trimming removed 0 bases at V and 0 bases at J, with 10 bases between. The CDR3 nucleotides are TGTGCCAGCAGCTTAGCGGGTGGGGCCAGCACAGATACGCAGTATTTT. Its protein is CASSLAGGASTDTQYF.